Listed below are T cell receptor beta chains from one sample, sequenced in a study of blood T cell repertoires in COVID-19. Libraries were prepared by immunoSEQ multiplex PCR; TCRdb keeps only in-frame clonotypes and omits some of them. The sample consists of about 59,000 clones, approximately 84% of them appearing once. The sequencing input was peripheral blood. The receptors stem from a man aged 80 or over in a cohort sampled during active COVID-19. CDR3s include the opening cysteine and the closing phenylalanine or tryptophan. The D gene is left open where the match is weak. The size of a clone is reported for some rows only, either as once, few or many, or as a class for expanded clones.

j_call clone_size d_call v_call cdr3_nt cdr3_aa
TRBJ2-3 NA TRBD2 TRBV6-2/TRBV6-3 TGTGCCAGCAGTTATCCCGGGGGGGGATTCACAGATACGCAGTATTTT CASSYPGGGFTDTQYF
TRBJ2-5 NA TRBD2 TRBV5-4 TGTGCCAGCAGCCCGCGCTTCGCGGGGGATCAAGAGACCCAGTACTTC CASSPRFAGDQETQYF
TRBJ1-1 once TRBD1 TRBV12-3/TRBV12-4 TGTGCCGGCAGTACAGGGGCGGGCACTGAAGCTTTCTTT CAGSTGAGTEAFF
TRBJ1-3 NA NA TRBV2 TGTGCCAGCAGTGTTACCGGGGGCTCTGGAAACACCATATATTTT CASSVTGGSGNTIYF
TRBJ1-2 NA NA TRBV7-9 TGTGCCAGCAGCTTAGTTAGGAGTTCGGATGGCTACACCTTC CASSLVRSSDGYTF
TRBJ2-7 once TRBD2 TRBV7-2 TGTGCCAGCAGCCTTAGCGGGGGGGGAAACTACGAGCAGTACTTC CASSLSGGGNYEQYF
TRBJ1-2 NA TRBD1 TRBV4-1 TGCGCCAGCAGCCCCAGGGGGTTCGATTATGGCTACACCTTC CASSPRGFDYGYTF
TRBJ2-5 NA NA TRBV19 TGTGCCAGCAGTATAGCGGCAGGGGCCCGATCGGAGACCCAGTACTTC CASSIAAGARSETQYF
TRBJ2-2 NA TRBD1 TRBV5-6 TGTGCCAGCAGCCCCCACAGGGGGCTAGTCACCGGGGAGCTGTTTTTT CASSPHRGLVTGELFF
TRBJ1-1 NA TRBD1 TRBV4-3 TGCGCCAGCAGCCAATACCGGGACAGGGGGCCCGAAGCTTTCTTT CASSQYRDRGPEAFF
TRBJ2-2 NA NA TRBV9 TGTGCCAGCAGCGTAGCAGGGCAGAGCACCGGGGAGCTGTTTTTT CASSVAGQSTGELFF
TRBJ2-7 NA TRBD1 TRBV19 TGTGCCAGTAGGGACAGGGAACGGTACGAGCAGTACTTC CASRDRERYEQYF
TRBJ1-2 NA TRBD1 TRBV2 TGTGCCAGCAGTGTAGGACAGGGAGCTAACTATGGCTACACCTTC CASSVGQGANYGYTF
TRBJ1-4 NA NA TRBV30 TGTGCCTGGAGTGCCACAGGTCCTGAGAAACTGTTTTTT CAWSATGPEKLFF
TRBJ1-2 NA TRBD1 TRBV27 TGTGCCAGCAGTCTAGGGGGCAGCGGCTATGGCTACACCTTC CASSLGGSGYGYTF
TRBJ2-5 NA TRBD2 TRBV2 TGTGCCAGCGGGGCGACGGGGCTAGCGGGAGTGGAGACCCAGTACTTC CASGATGLAGVETQYF
TRBJ1-2 NA NA TRBV19 TGTGCCAGTTCGGTGGGGGCTTGGAGCTATGGCTACACCTTC CASSVGAWSYGYTF
TRBJ1-1 NA TRBD1 TRBV6-2/TRBV6-3 TGTGCCAGCAGTGGGGACAGGGTCGGGAACACTGAAGCTTTCTTT CASSGDRVGNTEAFF
TRBJ2-2 NA TRBD2 TRBV5-4 TGTGCCAGCAGCCCTACGGGAGGGCCTACCACCGGGGAGCTGTTTTTT CASSPTGGPTTGELFF
TRBJ1-1 NA NA TRBV12-5 TGTGCTAGTGGCAGGGGCGGGAACACTGAAGCTTTCTTT CASGRGGNTEAFF
TRBJ2-1 few TRBD2 TRBV18 TGTGCCAGCTCAGAACATGCACTAGCGGGGGCCGGGGGTGAGCAGTTCTTC CASSEHALAGAGGEQFF
TRBJ1-2 NA NA TRBV19 TGTGCCAGTGACAACTTCGTCGGGGGAGACTATGGCTACACCTTC CASDNFVGGDYGYTF
TRBJ1-3 NA NA TRBV4-3 TGCGCCAGCAGCCAAGAACAGGTCCGGAACACCATATATTTT CASSQEQVRNTIYF
TRBJ1-1 NA TRBD1 TRBV19 TGTGCCAGTAGTGTATCCGGGACAGGGAACACTGAAGCTTTCTTT CASSVSGTGNTEAFF
TRBJ2-3 once TRBD2 TRBV6-2/TRBV6-3 TGTGCCAGCAGTTACTCGGTCGGGGGGGGTCAGTATTTT CASSYSVGGGQYF
TRBJ1-2 NA NA TRBV4-1 TGCGCCAGCAGCCAAGCCCCGGGAGCTAACTATGGCTACACCTTC CASSQAPGANYGYTF
TRBJ1-1 NA NA TRBV19 TGTGCCAGTAGCGATCGACAGCTGTGGGGTCGGAACACTGAAGCTTTCTTT CASSDRQLWGRNTEAFF
TRBJ2-1 NA TRBD2 TRBV12-5 TGTGCTAGTGCCCAGCTTCGCGGGAGACACAATGAGCAGTTCTTC CASAQLRGRHNEQFF
TRBJ2-5 NA NA TRBV6-5 TGTGCCTCACGGTATGGTTCCCGGGAGACCCAGTACTTC CASRYGSRETQYF
TRBJ2-3 NA NA TRBV7-3 TGTGCCAGCAGCTCCACTAGAGATACGCAGTATTTT CASSSTRDTQYF
TRBJ1-2 NA NA TRBV4-1 TGCGCCAGCAGCCCGCCACAGGGTCCCTATGGCTACACCTTC CASSPPQGPYGYTF
TRBJ2-1 NA TRBD2 TRBV10-3 TGTGCCATAGACCCGGGAGGGAGCTCCTACAATGAGCAGTTCTTC CAIDPGGSSYNEQFF
TRBJ1-5 NA TRBD1 TRBV2 TGTGCCAGCAGCCTGGGACAGGAGAGTCAGCCCCAGCATTTT CASSLGQESQPQHF
TRBJ2-1 NA NA TRBV2 TGTGCCAGCGTTGAAGGGGCGACCTACTACAATGAGCAGTTCTTC CASVEGATYYNEQFF
TRBJ2-5 NA TRBD1 TRBV4-3 TGCGCCAGCAGCCAAGACCAGGGGGCTCGAGAGACCCAGTACTTC CASSQDQGARETQYF
TRBJ1-5 NA NA TRBV2 TGTGCCAGCAGTGAACGGGCAGGGCGGCACCGGCCCCAGCATTTT CASSERAGRHRPQHF
TRBJ1-6 NA NA TRBV4-3 TGCGCCAGCAGCCAAGAAGGACAGAGAGGGAGCCCCCTCCACTTT CASSQEGQRGSPLHF
TRBJ2-2 NA TRBD1 TRBV4-2 TGTGCCAGCAGCAACCCGGGACAGGGGGCCGGGGAGCTGTTTTTT CASSNPGQGAGELFF
TRBJ1-5 NA NA TRBV6-2/TRBV6-3 TGTGCCAGCAGTTATGGCCAGGGCATTAGTCAGCCCCAGCATTTT CASSYGQGISQPQHF
TRBJ2-5 NA TRBD2 TRBV25-1 TGTGCCAGCAGGGGCCCGGGGGGAAGTGTAGAGACCCAGTACTTC CASRGPGGSVETQYF
TRBJ2-1 NA TRBD1 TRBV5-1 TGCGCCAGCAGCTTGTCCGGGACAGGCTACAATGAGCAGTTCTTC CASSLSGTGYNEQFF
TRBJ2-1 NA TRBD2 TRBV6-5 TGTGCCAGCAGGCTAGCGGGAGGGAACAATGAGCAGTTCTTC CASRLAGGNNEQFF
TRBJ2-5 NA NA TRBV12-3/TRBV12-4 TGTGCCAGCAGCCCTCGGACAGAAGAGACCCAGTACTTC CASSPRTEETQYF
TRBJ2-7 NA TRBD1 TRBV19 TGTGCCAGTAGTATAACAACGGGACAGGGGGCATACGAGCAGTACTTC CASSITTGQGAYEQYF
TRBJ1-1 few NA TRBV19 TGTGCCAGTACCGAAATGGCAGGCAGTGAAGCTTTCTTT CASTEMAGSEAFF
TRBJ1-5 NA NA TRBV10-3 TGTGCCAGCTGGGAGGGGATAAATAATCAGCCCCAGCATTTT CASWEGINNQPQHF